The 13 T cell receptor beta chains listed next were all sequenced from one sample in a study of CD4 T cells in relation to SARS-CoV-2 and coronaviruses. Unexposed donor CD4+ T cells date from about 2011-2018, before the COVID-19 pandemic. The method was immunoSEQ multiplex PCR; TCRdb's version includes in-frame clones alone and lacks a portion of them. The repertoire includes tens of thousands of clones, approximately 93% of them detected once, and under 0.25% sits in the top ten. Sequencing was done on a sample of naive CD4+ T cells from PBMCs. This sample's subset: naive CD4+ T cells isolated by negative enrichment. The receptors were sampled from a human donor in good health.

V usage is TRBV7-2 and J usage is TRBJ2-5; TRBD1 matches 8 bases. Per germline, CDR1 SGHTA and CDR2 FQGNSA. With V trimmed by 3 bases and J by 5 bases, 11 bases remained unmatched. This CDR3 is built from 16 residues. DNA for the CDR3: TGTGCCAGCAGCTTGCAGGGGGCGCGAGGGTTGGAGACCCAGTACTTC. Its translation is CASSLQGARGLETQYF. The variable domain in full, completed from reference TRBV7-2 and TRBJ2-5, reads GAGVSQSPSNKVTEKGKDVELRCDPISGHTALYWYRQSLGQGLEFLIYFQGNSAPDKSGLPSDRFSAERTGGSVSTLTIQRTQQEDSAVYLCASSLQGARGLETQYFGPGTRLLVL.

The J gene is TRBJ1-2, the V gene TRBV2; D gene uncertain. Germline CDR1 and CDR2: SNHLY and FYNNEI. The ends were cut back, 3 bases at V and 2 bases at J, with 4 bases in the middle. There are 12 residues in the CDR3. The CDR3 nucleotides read TGTGCCAGCAGTGACAGGAACTATGGCTACACCTTC. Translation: CASSDRNYGYTF.

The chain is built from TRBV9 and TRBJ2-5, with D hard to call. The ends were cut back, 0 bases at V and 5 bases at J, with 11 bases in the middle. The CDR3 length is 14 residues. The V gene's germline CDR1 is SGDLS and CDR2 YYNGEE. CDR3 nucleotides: TGTGCCAGCAGCGTAGGTGGCTCCGAGGAGACCCAGTACTTC. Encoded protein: CASSVGGSEETQYF. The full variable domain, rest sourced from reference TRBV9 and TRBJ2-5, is DSGVTQTPKHLITATGQRVTLRCSPRSGDLSVYWYQQSLDQGLQFLIQYYNGEERAKGNILERFSAQQFPDLHSELNLSSLELGDSALYFCASSVGGSEETQYFGPGTRLLVL.

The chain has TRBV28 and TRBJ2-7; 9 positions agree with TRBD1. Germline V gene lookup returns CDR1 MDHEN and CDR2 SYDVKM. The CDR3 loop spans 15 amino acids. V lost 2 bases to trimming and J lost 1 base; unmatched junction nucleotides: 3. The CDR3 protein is CASSLIGTGSYEQYF. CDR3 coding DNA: TGTGCCAGCAGTTTAATCGGGACAGGGTCCTACGAGCAGTACTTC.

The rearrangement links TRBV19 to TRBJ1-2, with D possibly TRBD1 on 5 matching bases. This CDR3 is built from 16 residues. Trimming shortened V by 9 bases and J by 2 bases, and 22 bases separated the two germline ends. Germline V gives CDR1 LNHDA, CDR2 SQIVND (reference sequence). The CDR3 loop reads CASTDPGAASNYGYTF. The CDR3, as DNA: TGTGCCAGCACAGACCCTGGGGCAGCCTCAAACTATGGCTACACCTTC.

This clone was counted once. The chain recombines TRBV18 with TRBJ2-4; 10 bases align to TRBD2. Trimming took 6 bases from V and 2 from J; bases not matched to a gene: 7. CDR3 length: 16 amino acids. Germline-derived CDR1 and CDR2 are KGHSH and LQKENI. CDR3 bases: TGTGCCAGCTCCCCTAGCGGGGGAGGCTCCAAAAACATTCAGTACTTC. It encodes CASSPSGGGSKNIQYF.

CDR3 bases: TGTGCCAGCTCACCGAGCACTAGCTTGTACGAGCAGTACTTC. This codes for CASSPSTSLYEQYF. The chain links TRBV18 to TRBJ2-7, with D perhaps matching TRBD2 (6 bases). CDR1 is KGHSH, CDR2 LQKENI, per germline. The ends were cut back, 3 bases at V and 4 bases at J, with 13 bases in the middle. This CDR3 comprises 14 residues. Combining the CDR3 with reference TRBV18 and TRBJ2-7 gives the whole variable domain NAGVMQNPRHLVRRRGQEARLRCSPMKGHSHVYWYRQLPEEGLKFMVYLQKENIIDESGMPKERFSAEFPKEGPSILRIQQVVRGDSAAYFCASSPSTSLYEQYFGPGTRLTVT.

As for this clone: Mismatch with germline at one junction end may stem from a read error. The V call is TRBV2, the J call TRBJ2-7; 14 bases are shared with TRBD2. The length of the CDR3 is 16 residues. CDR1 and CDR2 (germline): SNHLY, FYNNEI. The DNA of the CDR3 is TGTGTCAGCAGTGAAGGGACTAGCGGGGGACCATACGAGCAGTACTTC. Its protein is CVSSEGTSGGPYEQYF.

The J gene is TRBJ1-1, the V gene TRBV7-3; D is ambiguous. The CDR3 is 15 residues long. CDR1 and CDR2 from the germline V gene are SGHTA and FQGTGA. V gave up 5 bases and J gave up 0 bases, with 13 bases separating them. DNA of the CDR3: TGTGCCAGCAGCCCCCGGAGCCTCATGAACACTGAAGCTTTCTTT. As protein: CASSPRSLMNTEAFF.

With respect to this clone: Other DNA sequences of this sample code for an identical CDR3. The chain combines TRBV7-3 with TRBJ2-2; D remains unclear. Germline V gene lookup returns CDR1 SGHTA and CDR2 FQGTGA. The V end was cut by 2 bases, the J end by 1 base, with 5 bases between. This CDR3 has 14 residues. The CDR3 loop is CASSLERNTGELFF. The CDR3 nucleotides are TGTGCCAGCAGCTTAGAAAGGAACACCGGGGAGCTGTTTTTT.

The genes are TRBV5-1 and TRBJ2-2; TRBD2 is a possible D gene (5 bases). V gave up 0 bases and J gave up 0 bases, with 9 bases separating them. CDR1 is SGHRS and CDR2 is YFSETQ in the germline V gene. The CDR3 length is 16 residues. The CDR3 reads CASSLAASSNTGELFF. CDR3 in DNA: TGCGCCAGCAGCTTGGCCGCTAGCTCGAACACCGGGGAGCTGTTTTTT.

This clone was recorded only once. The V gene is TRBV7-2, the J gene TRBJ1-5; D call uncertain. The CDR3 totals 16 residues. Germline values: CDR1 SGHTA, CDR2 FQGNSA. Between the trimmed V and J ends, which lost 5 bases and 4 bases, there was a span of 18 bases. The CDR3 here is CASSDRASRWNQPQHF. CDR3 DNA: TGTGCCAGCAGCGATAGGGCCAGTAGATGGAATCAGCCCCAGCATTTT.

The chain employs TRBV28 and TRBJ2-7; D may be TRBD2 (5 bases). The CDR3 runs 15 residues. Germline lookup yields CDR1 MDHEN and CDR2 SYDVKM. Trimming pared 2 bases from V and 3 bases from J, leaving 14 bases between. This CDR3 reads CASSLDTPGNYEQYF. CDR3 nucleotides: TGTGCCAGCAGTTTAGACACCCCGGGAAACTACGAGCAGTACTTC. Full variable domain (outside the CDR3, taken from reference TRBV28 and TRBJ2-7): DVKVTQSSRYLVKRTGEKVFLECVQDMDHENMFWYRQDPGLGLRLIYFSYDVKMKEKGDIPEGYSVSREKKERFSLILESASTNQTSMYLCASSLDTPGNYEQYFGPGTRLTVT.